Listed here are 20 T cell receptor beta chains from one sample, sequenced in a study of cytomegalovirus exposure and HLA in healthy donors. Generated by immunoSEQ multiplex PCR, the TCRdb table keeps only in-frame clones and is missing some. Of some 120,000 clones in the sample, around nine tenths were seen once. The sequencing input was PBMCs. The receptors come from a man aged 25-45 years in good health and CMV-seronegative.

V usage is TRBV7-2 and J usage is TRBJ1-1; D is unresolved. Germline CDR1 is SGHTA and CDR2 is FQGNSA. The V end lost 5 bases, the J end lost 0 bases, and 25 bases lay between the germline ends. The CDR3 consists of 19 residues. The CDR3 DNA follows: TGTGCCAGCAGCCCTATCTGGGAGCCGAGCCTAACGTTGAACACTGAAGCTTTCTTT. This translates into CASSPIWEPSLTLNTEAFF.

CDR3 protein: CASSLGQGLNQPQHF. The CDR3 bases are TGTGCCAGCAGCTTGGGGCAGGGGCTCAATCAGCCCCAGCATTTT. V and J are TRBV5-6 and TRBJ1-5; D might be TRBD1 (6 bases). Germline V gene sequence: CDR1 SGHDT, CDR2 YYEEEE. Trimming took 0 bases from V and 3 from J, leaving 10 bases between them. CDR3 length equals 15 residues.

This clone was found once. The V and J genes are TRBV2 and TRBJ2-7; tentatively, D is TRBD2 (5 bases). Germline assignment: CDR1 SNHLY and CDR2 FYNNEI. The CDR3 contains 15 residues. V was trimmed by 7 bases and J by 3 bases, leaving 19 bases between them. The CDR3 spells CASNSNGLGVYEQYF. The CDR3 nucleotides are TGTGCCAGCAATTCGAACGGCTTGGGAGTCTACGAGCAGTACTTC.

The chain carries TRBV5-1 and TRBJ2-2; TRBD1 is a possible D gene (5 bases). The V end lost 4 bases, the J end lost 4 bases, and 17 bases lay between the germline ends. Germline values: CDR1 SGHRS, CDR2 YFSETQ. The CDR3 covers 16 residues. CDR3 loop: CASSKGDSLSTGELFF. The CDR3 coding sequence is TGCGCCAGCAGCAAAGGCGACAGCCTTAGCACCGGGGAGCTGTTTTTT.

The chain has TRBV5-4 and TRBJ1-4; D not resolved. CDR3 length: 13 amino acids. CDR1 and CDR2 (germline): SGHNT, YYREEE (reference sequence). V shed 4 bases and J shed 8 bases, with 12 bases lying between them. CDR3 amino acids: CASSPPGGEKLFF. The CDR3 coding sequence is TGTGCCAGCAGCCCCCCGGGTGGCGAAAAACTGTTTTTT.

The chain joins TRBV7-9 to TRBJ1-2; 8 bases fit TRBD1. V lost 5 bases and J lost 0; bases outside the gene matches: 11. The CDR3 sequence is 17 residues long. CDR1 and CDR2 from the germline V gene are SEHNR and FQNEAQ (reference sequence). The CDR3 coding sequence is TGTGCCAGCAGCCGATGGTTGACAGGGGAGACTAACTATGGCTACACCTTC. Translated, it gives CASSRWLTGETNYGYTF.

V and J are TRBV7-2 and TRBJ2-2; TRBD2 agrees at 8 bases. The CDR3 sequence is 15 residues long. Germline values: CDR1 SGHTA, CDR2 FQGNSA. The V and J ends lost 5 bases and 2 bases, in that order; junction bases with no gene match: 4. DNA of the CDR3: TGTGCCAGCAGCCCACTAGCGGCAAACACCGGGGAGCTGTTTTTT. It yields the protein CASSPLAANTGELFF.

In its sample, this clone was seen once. The CDR3 here is CAISESQGTGELFF. The CDR3 DNA follows: TGTGCCATCAGTGAGTCCCAGGGAACCGGGGAGCTGTTTTTT. This chain links TRBV10-3 with TRBJ2-2; possibly TRBD1 for D (5 bases). The germline V gene encodes CDR1 ENHRY and CDR2 SYGVKD. Trimming shortened V by 0 bases and J by 5 bases, and 7 bases separated the two germline ends. CDR3 size: 14 residues.

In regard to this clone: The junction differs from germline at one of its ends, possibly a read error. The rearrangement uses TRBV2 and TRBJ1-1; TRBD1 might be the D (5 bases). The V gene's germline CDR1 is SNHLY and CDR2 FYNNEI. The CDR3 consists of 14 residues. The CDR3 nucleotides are TGTGCCAGCGATGAAGGGGCAGGGAACGCTGAAGCTTTCTTT. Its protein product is CASDEGAGNAEAFF.

CDR3 sequence (DNA): TGTGCCAGCAGCTTGGCTCGGAATCAGCCCCAGCATTTT. It codes for CASSLARNQPQHF. The chain uses TRBV5-6 and TRBJ1-5; D unresolved. V was shortened by 0 bases and J by 4 bases, with 5 bases between the two germline ends. Germline-derived CDR1 and CDR2 are SGHDT and YYEEEE. This CDR3 has 13 residues.

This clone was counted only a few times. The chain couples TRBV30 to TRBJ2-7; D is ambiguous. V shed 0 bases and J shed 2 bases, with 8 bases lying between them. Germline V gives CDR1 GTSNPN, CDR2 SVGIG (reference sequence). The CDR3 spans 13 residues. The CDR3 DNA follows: TGTGCCTGGAGTGTCCCACCAGCCTACGAGCAGTACTTC. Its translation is CAWSVPPAYEQYF.

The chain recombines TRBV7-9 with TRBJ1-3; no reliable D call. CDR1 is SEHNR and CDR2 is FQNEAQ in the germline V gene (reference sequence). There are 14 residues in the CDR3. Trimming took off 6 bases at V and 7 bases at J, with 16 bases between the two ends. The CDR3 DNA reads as TGTGCCAGCAGTTTCGGGGAACAAGGGAACACCATATATTTT. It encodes CASSFGEQGNTIYF.

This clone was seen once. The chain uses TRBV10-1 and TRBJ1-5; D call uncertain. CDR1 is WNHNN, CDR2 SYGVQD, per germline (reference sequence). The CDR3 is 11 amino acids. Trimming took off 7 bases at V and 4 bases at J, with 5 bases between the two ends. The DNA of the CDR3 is TGCGCCAGCAAGAGGAATCAGCCCCAGCATTTT. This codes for CASKRNQPQHF.

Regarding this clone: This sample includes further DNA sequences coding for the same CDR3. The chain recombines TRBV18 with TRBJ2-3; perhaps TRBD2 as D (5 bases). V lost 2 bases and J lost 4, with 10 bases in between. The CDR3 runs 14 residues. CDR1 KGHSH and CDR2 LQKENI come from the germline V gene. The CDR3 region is CASSPSGRADTQYF. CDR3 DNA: TGTGCCAGCTCACCAAGCGGACGGGCAGATACGCAGTATTTT.

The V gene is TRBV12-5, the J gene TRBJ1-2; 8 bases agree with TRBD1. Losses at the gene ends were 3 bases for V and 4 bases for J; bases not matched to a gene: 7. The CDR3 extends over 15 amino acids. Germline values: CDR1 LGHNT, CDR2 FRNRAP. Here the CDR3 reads CASGFPGGIPYGYTF. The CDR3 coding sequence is TGTGCTAGTGGTTTCCCAGGGGGCATCCCCTATGGCTACACCTTC. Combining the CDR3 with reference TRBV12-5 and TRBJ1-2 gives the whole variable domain DARVTQTPRHKVTEMGQEVTMRCQPILGHNTVFWYRQTMMQGLELLAYFRNRAPLDDSGMPKDRFSAEMPDATLATLKIQPSEPRDSAVYFCASGFPGGIPYGYTFGSGTRLTVV.

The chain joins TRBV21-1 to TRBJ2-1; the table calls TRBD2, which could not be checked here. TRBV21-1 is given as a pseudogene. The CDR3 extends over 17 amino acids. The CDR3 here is CASSSPSGLAGDSEQFF. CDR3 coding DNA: TGTGCCAGCAGCAGCCCTTCCGGACTAGCGGGAGACAGTGAGCAGTTCTTC.

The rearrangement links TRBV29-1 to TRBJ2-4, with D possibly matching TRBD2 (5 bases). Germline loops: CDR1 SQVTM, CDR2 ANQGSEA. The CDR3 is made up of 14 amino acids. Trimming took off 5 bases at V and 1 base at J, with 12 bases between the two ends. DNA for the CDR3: TGCAGCGTTTTAATGGAGGAGGCCAAAAACATTCAGTACTTC. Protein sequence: CSVLMEEAKNIQYF.

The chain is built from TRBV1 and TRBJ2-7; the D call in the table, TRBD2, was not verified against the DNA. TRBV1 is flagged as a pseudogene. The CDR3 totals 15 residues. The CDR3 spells CTSSQGCPGSYEQYF. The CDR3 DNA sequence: TGCACCAGCAGCCAAGGGTGCCCGGGCTCCTACGAGCAGTACTTC.

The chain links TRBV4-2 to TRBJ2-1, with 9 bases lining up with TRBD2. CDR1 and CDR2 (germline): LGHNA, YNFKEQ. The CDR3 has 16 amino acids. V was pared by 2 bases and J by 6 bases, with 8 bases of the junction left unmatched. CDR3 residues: CASSQMGLAGTNEQFF. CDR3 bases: TGTGCCAGCAGCCAAATGGGACTAGCAGGAACCAATGAGCAGTTCTTC.

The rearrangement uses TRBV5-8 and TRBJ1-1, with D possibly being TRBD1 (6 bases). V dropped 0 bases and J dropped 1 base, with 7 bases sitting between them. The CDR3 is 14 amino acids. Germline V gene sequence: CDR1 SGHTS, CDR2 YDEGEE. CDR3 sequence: CASSLVRGNTEAFF. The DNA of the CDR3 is TGTGCCAGCAGCTTGGTCAGGGGGAACACTGAAGCTTTCTTT.